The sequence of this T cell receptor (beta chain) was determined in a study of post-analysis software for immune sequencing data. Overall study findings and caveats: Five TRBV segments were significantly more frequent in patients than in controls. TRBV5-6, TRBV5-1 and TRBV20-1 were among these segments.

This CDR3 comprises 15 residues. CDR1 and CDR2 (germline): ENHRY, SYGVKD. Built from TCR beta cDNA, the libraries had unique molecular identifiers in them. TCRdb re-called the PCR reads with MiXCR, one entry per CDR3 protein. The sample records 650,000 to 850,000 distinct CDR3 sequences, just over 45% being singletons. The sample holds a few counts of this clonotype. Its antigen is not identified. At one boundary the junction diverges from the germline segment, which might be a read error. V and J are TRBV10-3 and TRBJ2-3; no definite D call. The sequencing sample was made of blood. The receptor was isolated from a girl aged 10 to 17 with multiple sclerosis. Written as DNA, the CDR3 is TGTGCCATCAGAGAGTCCCCGTCACCGGGAGATACGCAGTATTTT. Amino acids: CAIRESPSPGDTQYF.